Following are 6 T cell receptor beta chains from one sample sequenced in a study of shared clonotypes between healthy human individuals. It was CD45RO-negative cells, positively selected for CCR7, that made up naive CD8 cells, with terminally differentiated effector memory CD45RA+ cells excluded. Here immunoSEQ multiplex PCR was the method, and the copy in TCRdb shows in-frame clones only, minus some. This sample has around 2.1 million clones, with 85% to 95% found just once. Sequencing used naive CD8+ T cells from PBMCs. The receptors come from a man in his late teens or twenties in good health. Some clones in this sample may be carry-over from other donors' samples.

V usage is TRBV2 and J usage is TRBJ2-3, with a weak D call TRBD1 (6 bases). Trimming took 5 bases from V and 6 from J, leaving 12 bases between them. CDR1 is SNHLY and CDR2 is FYNNEI in the germline V gene. CDR3 length: 13 amino acids. CDR3 region: CASSTDRSDTQYF. Written as DNA, the CDR3 is TGTGCCAGCAGTACCGACAGGTCCGATACGCAGTATTTT.

This chain connects TRBV5-1 to TRBJ2-1; 9 nucleotides agree with TRBD2. The junction had 8 bases not matched to a gene; V was cut back by 4 bases and J by 6 bases. Germline CDR1 and CDR2: SGHRS and YFSETQ. This CDR3 region has 15 residues. The CDR3 DNA reads as TGCGCCAGCAGCCCCCCCCTAGCGGGGCTCAATGAGCAGTTCTTC. Encoded protein: CASSPPLAGLNEQFF.

The genes are TRBV29-1 and TRBJ2-7; D uncertain. The V and J ends lost 0 bases and 3 bases respectively, with 6 bases between them. CDR3 length: 12 residues. CDR1 and CDR2 from the germline V gene are SQVTM and ANQGSEA. The CDR3 region is CSVEEGRYEQYF. CDR3 coding DNA: TGCAGCGTTGAAGAGGGTCGCTACGAGCAGTACTTC.

V and J are TRBV14 and TRBJ2-1; no definite D call. This CDR3 comprises 15 residues. Germline CDR1 SGHDN, CDR2 FVKESK. Trimming left V 2 bases short and J 4 bases short, with 12 bases between. The CDR3, as DNA: TGTGCCAGCAGCCAATTTCCCCAGAGATACAATGAGCAGTTCTTC. Translating gives CASSQFPQRYNEQFF. The full variable domain, completed using reference TRBV14 and TRBJ2-1, is EAGVTQFPSHSVIEKGQTVTLRCDPISGHDNLYWYRRVMGKEIKFLLHFVKESKQDESGMPNNRFLAERTGGTYSTLKVQPAELEDSGVYFCASSQFPQRYNEQFFGPGTRLTVL.

The gene calls are TRBV29-1 and TRBJ2-5; 7 bases fit TRBD2. V shed 7 bases and J 4 bases; nucleotides not matched to a gene: 6. The CDR3 contains 12 residues. The germline V gene encodes CDR1 SQVTM and CDR2 ANQGSEA. The CDR3 loop is CSGVTSRETQYF. The CDR3 DNA reads as TGCAGCGGGGTGACTAGCAGAGAGACCCAGTACTTC. The variable domain in full, with the rest retrieved from reference TRBV29-1 and TRBJ2-5, is SAVISQKPSRDICQRGTSLTIQCQVDSQVTMMFWYRQQPGQSLTLIATANQGSEATYESGFVIDKFPISRPNLTFSTLTVSNMSPEDSSIYLCSGVTSRETQYFGPGTRLLVL.

Only one count was recorded for this clone. The J gene is TRBJ2-7, the V gene TRBV19, with D perhaps given as TRBD1 or TRBD2 (5 bases each). The ends were cut back, 2 bases at V and 2 bases at J, with 10 bases in the middle. The CDR3 has 14 amino acids. Germline V gene sequence: CDR1 LNHDA, CDR2 SQIVND (reference sequence). CDR3 sequence: CASSIFWGPYEQYF. The CDR3 DNA is TGTGCCAGTAGTATATTTTGGGGACCCTACGAGCAGTACTTC.